The 32 T cell receptor beta chains below all came from one sample that was sequenced in a study of cytomegalovirus exposure and HLA in healthy donors (dated 2017 in TCRdb). The library was obtained by the immunoSEQ multiplex PCR assay. A mixture of 60 forward primers for TCR Vbeta segments and 13 reverse primers for TCR Jbeta segments was used in the multiplex PCR. The source is immuneACCESS, and TCRdb retained only in-frame sequences with V and J called. Part of the clones is not carried over; for the studies checked, unresolved V genes explain less than half of this, and the remainder is unexplained. Within this sample are more than 95,000 clones, with over 65% of them counted one time only. The ten largest clones capture 4% of the sample. The sequenced sample consisted of PBMCs. The receptor source for this set is a man aged 35-49 years in good health and CMV-seropositive.

V gene TRBV7-2 combines with J gene TRBJ1-5, with 8 bases aligning to TRBD1. In germline, CDR1 is SGHTA, CDR2 FQGNSA. This CDR3 is built from 15 residues. The V and J ends lost 5 bases and 5 bases, in that order; junction bases with no gene match: 8. The DNA of the CDR3 is TGTGCCAGCAGCCCGAGGACAGGGAACGATCAGCCCCAGCATTTT. Translating gives CASSPRTGNDQPQHF.

The chain links TRBV28 to TRBJ1-4; maybe TRBD1 (5 bases). Trimming stripped 3 bases from V and 5 bases from J, with 13 bases between. CDR3 size: 15 residues. The germline V gene encodes CDR1 MDHEN and CDR2 SYDVKM. Here the CDR3 reads CASSFGVRANEKLFF. CDR3 DNA: TGTGCCAGCAGTTTCGGAGTCAGGGCAAATGAAAAACTGTTTTTT.

CDR3 coding DNA: TGTGCCAGCAGCCCGGGAGGTCGGGACAGGGGCCACGAGCAGTACTTC. Protein product: CASSPGGRDRGHEQYF. This chain uses TRBV7-9 with TRBJ2-7; 10 nucleotides align to TRBD1. The CDR3 has 16 residues. CDR1 is SEHNR and CDR2 is FQNEAQ in the germline V gene (reference sequence). V shed 5 bases, J shed 5 bases, and the junction held 12 bases outside the gene matches.

This rearrangement joins TRBV6-1 to TRBJ2-3, with 11 bases matching TRBD2. CDR1 and CDR2 from the germline V gene are MNHNS and SASEGT. V lost 2 bases to trimming and J lost 5 bases; unmatched junction nucleotides: 9. The CDR3 sequence is 17 residues long. CDR3 protein: CASSEQIAGGPGDTQYF. In DNA, the CDR3 is TGTGCCAGCAGTGAACAAATAGCGGGGGGGCCTGGAGATACGCAGTATTTT.

The V and J genes are TRBV30 and TRBJ1-5; no clear D. CDR3 length: 14 residues. CDR1 GTSNPN and CDR2 SVGIG come from the germline V gene (reference sequence). V shed 0 bases and J shed 2 bases, with 8 bases lying between them. CDR3 loop: CAWSVTGGNQPQHF. CDR3 DNA: TGTGCCTGGAGTGTAACGGGTGGCAATCAGCCCCAGCATTTT.

The V and J genes are TRBV7-9 and TRBJ2-7, with 13 bases identical to TRBD2. Unmatched junction bases numbered 3, after V lost 8 bases and J lost 5 bases. The germline CDR1 and CDR2 sequences are SEHNR and FQNEAQ (reference sequence). The CDR3 runs 13 residues. The CDR3 DNA is TGTGCCAGCTTGGGACTAGCGGGAAACGAGCAGTACTTC. It translates to CASLGLAGNEQYF.

The gene calls are TRBV27 and TRBJ1-1, with 7 bases aligning to TRBD1. The CDR3 is 12 amino acids. J lost 5 bases, V lost 6 bases, and 3 bases had no gene match. Germline lookup yields CDR1 MNHEY and CDR2 SMNVEV (reference sequence). The CDR3, as DNA: TGTGCCAGCAGGGGGACAGCGACTGAAGCTTTCTTT. It is translated as CASRGTATEAFF.

CDR3 loop: CASSLGGARTEAFF. CDR3 sequence (DNA): TGTGCCAGCAGCTTGGGGGGGGCTAGAACTGAAGCTTTCTTT. The chain combines TRBV7-9 with TRBJ1-1; perhaps TRBD1 as D (6 bases). CDR3 size: 14 residues. V was cut by 3 bases and J by 5 bases, with 13 bases left in between. Germline CDR1 reads SEHNR; CDR2 reads FQNEAQ (reference sequence).

This clone has just one count. The chain combines TRBV6-1 with TRBJ1-5, with 10 bases lining up with TRBD1. Unmatched junction bases numbered 1, after V lost 0 bases and J lost 2 bases. Germline CDR1 is MNHNS and CDR2 is SASEGT. The CDR3 runs 16 residues. CDR3 region: CASSEADRGRNQPQHF. The CDR3 nucleotides are TGTGCCAGCAGTGAAGCCGACAGGGGGCGCAATCAGCCCCAGCATTTT.

The rearrangement uses TRBV11-2 and TRBJ1-1; 7 positions agree with TRBD1. V lost 3 bases to trimming and J lost 6 bases; unmatched junction nucleotides: 10. Germline lookup yields CDR1 SGHAT and CDR2 FQNNGV. The CDR3 is made up of 15 amino acids. The CDR3 bases are TGTGCCAGCAGCTTCCGAGAGAGGGGGCTGGCTGAAGCTTTCTTT. Protein: CASSFRERGLAEAFF.

This clone was picked up a small number of times. The rearrangement joins TRBV29-1 to TRBJ1-2; 8 bases are a match to TRBD1. Germline trimming cut 7 bases from V and 4 bases from J; bases unmatched to any gene: 5. In germline, CDR1 is SQVTM, CDR2 ANQGSEA. This CDR3 is built from 12 residues. This CDR3 reads CSGGDRSYGYTF. CDR3 nucleotide sequence: TGCAGCGGGGGGGACAGGTCCTATGGCTACACCTTC.

The J gene is TRBJ1-1, the V gene TRBV6-1; 8 bases are shared with TRBD1. The V gene's germline CDR1 is MNHNS and CDR2 SASEGT. V shed 3 bases and J 5 bases; nucleotides not matched to a gene: 11. CDR3 length: 16 residues. The CDR3 coding sequence is TGTGCCAGCAGTGAGGGATTGGAACAGGGGGGGACTGAAGCTTTCTTT. Its protein is CASSEGLEQGGTEAFF.

V and J are TRBV5-8 and TRBJ2-2, with 9 bases that match TRBD2. This CDR3 is 17 amino acids long. V dropped 3 bases and J dropped 1; count of bases not matched to a gene: 7. Germline V lookup: CDR1 SGHTS, CDR2 YDEGEE. CDR3: CASSSLALAGNTGELFF. The CDR3 nucleotides are TGTGCCAGCAGCTCCCTCGCACTAGCGGGGAACACCGGGGAGCTGTTTTTT. The whole variable domain, remainder taken from reference TRBV5-8 and TRBJ2-2, is EAGVTQSPTHLIKTRGQQATLRCSPISGHTSVYWYQQALGLGLQFLLWYDEGEERNRGNFPPRFSGRQFPNYSSELNVNALELEDSALYLCASSSLALAGNTGELFFGEGSRLTVL.

The chain combines TRBV14 with TRBJ2-5, with D perhaps matching TRBD2 (6 bases). The CDR3 is made up of 15 amino acids. Trimming removed 2 bases from V and 4 bases from J, with 14 bases in between. CDR1 is SGHDN and CDR2 is FVKESK in the germline V gene. The CDR3 coding sequence is TGTGCCAGCAGCCAACCGACAGCTAGCGTAGAGACCCAGTACTTC. Translation gives CASSQPTASVETQYF. Drawing the rest from reference TRBV14 and TRBJ2-5, the complete variable domain is EAGVTQFPSHSVIEKGQTVTLRCDPISGHDNLYWYRRVMGKEIKFLLHFVKESKQDESGMPNNRFLAERTGGTYSTLKVQPAELEDSGVYFCASSQPTASVETQYFGPGTRLLVL.

CDR3 nucleotide sequence: TGTGCCAGCAGTCCGGGACAGGGAGGGTACCAAGAGACCCAGTACTTC. Amino acid sequence: CASSPGQGGYQETQYF. The chain has TRBV5-8 and TRBJ2-5; 9 bases are a match to TRBD1. Trimming took 5 bases from V and 0 from J; bases not matched to a gene: 8. Germline-derived CDR1 and CDR2 are SGHTS and YDEGEE. This CDR3 comprises 16 residues.

J is TRBJ2-2 and V is TRBV30; 10 nucleotides align to TRBD1. Germline CDR1 GTSNPN, CDR2 SVGIG (reference sequence). This CDR3 spans 15 amino acids. V shed 7 bases, J shed 4 bases, and the junction held 9 bases outside the gene matches. The CDR3 DNA is TGTGCCTACACATCTGGACAGGGGGGCACCGGGGAGCTGTTTTTT. It translates to CAYTSGQGGTGELFF.

This clone was counted a few times. The chain employs TRBV6-6 and TRBJ1-5; 8 positions match TRBD1. The CDR3 has 14 residues. Per the germline V gene, CDR1 is MNHNY and CDR2 is SVGAGI (reference sequence). V dropped 4 bases and J dropped 5; count of bases not matched to a gene: 4. CDR3 amino acids: CASSSTGEDQPQHF. The CDR3 DNA follows: TGTGCCAGCAGTTCGACAGGGGAGGATCAGCCCCAGCATTTT.

The chain has TRBV29-1 and TRBJ2-7; weak D call: TRBD1 (5 bases). From germline, CDR1 is SQVTM and CDR2 ANQGSEA. The CDR3 has 13 amino acids. V was shortened by 6 bases and J by 0 bases, with 12 bases between the two germline ends. In nucleotides, the CDR3 is TGCAGCGTATATCAGGGAAGCTCCTACGAGCAGTACTTC. Translated, it gives CSVYQGSSYEQYF.

V and J are TRBV27 and TRBJ2-2; 11 bases align to TRBD1. V lost 1 base and J lost 6; bases outside the gene matches: 1. Germline V gene data show CDR1 as MNHEY and CDR2 as SMNVEV (reference sequence). This CDR3 is built from 15 residues. The CDR3 sequence: CASSLLGQGAGELFF. For the CDR3, the DNA is TGTGCCAGCAGTTTATTGGGACAGGGGGCCGGGGAGCTGTTTTTT.

The chain uses TRBV5-4 and TRBJ1-2; D remains unclear. There are 13 residues in the CDR3. CDR1 and CDR2 (germline): SGHNT, YYREEE (reference sequence). Trimming cost V 2 bases and J 8 bases, with 13 bases left between them. CDR3 residues: CASSLDREGGYTF. The CDR3 DNA is TGTGCCAGCAGCTTAGATAGGGAGGGAGGCTACACCTTC. Supplemented by reference TRBV5-4 and TRBJ1-2, the full variable domain reads ETGVTQSPTHLIKTRGQQVTLRCSSQSGHNTVSWYQQALGQGPQFIFQYYREEENGRGNFPPRFSGLQFPNYSSELNVNALELDDSALYLCASSLDREGGYTFGSGTRLTVV.

V is TRBV14 and J is TRBJ2-2; D remains unclear. The V end lost 0 bases, the J end lost 7 bases, and 6 bases lay between the germline ends. Per the germline V gene, CDR1 is SGHDN and CDR2 is FVKESK. The CDR3 runs 13 residues. The CDR3 here is CASSQESNGELFF. The CDR3 coding sequence is TGTGCCAGCAGCCAAGAATCTAACGGGGAGCTGTTTTTT.

This clone was seen more than once but under ten times. The genes are TRBV27 and TRBJ2-3; 7 bases align to TRBD1. Trimming removed 5 bases from V and 3 bases from J; junction bases left unmatched: 5. The CDR3 has 14 amino acids. Per the germline V gene, CDR1 is MNHEY and CDR2 is SMNVEV (reference sequence). The CDR3 sequence is CASSLDRVTDTQYF. DNA of the CDR3: TGTGCCAGCAGTCTAGACAGGGTTACAGATACGCAGTATTTT.

The gene calls are TRBV7-9 and TRBJ1-4; a weak D match, TRBD1 (5 bases). Trimming took 3 bases from V and 3 from J, leaving 11 bases between them. The length of the CDR3 is 15 residues. Germline V lookup: CDR1 SEHNR, CDR2 FQNEAQ (reference sequence). This CDR3 is CASSLFLGANEKLFF. The CDR3 DNA follows: TGTGCCAGCAGCTTGTTCCTAGGGGCTAATGAAAAACTGTTTTTT.

This clone occurred a few times. The V and J genes are TRBV5-1 and TRBJ2-1; TRBD1 matches 11 bases. Germline CDR1 and CDR2: SGHRS and YFSETQ. The CDR3 covers 20 residues. The V segment lost 4 bases and the J segment 5 bases; nucleotides outside the gene matches: 20. The CDR3 sequence is CASSGDRGKQTSRPNNEQFF. The CDR3 DNA reads TGCGCCAGCAGCGGGGACAGGGGGAAGCAAACGAGCCGCCCCAACAATGAGCAGTTCTTC.

The V gene is TRBV28, the J gene TRBJ2-7, with TRBD1 identical over 9 bases. Losses at the gene ends were 6 bases for V and 3 bases for J; bases not matched to a gene: 9. Germline loops: CDR1 MDHEN, CDR2 SYDVKM. The CDR3 length is 15 residues. The CDR3 region has the DNA TGTGCCAGCAGGTCGGGACAGGGAAGCTTCTACGAGCAGTACTTC. This codes for CASRSGQGSFYEQYF.

The V call is TRBV9, the J call TRBJ1-2; unclear D gene. The CDR3 totals 16 residues. Germline CDR1 reads SGDLS; CDR2 reads YYNGEE. Trimming shortened V by 0 bases and J by 1 base, and 13 bases separated the two germline ends. In DNA form, the CDR3 reads TGTGCCAGCAGCGTAGTGAGCCACCCCGGTAACTATGGCTACACCTTC. It translates to CASSVVSHPGNYGYTF.

The chain recombines TRBV6-5 with TRBJ1-1, with 9 bases fitting TRBD1. Trimming at V came to 4 bases and at J to 4 bases, leaving 4 bases not matched to a gene. Germline V gene lookup returns CDR1 MNHEY and CDR2 SVGAGI. This CDR3 has 14 amino acids. The CDR3 spells CASSSGQGSTEAFF. CDR3 DNA sequence: TGTGCCAGCAGTTCGGGACAGGGAAGCACTGAAGCTTTCTTT.

This rearrangement joins TRBV5-4 to TRBJ1-4; TRBD1 matches 9 bases. V shed 0 bases, J shed 5 bases, and the junction held 2 bases outside the gene matches. Per the germline V gene, CDR1 is SGHNT and CDR2 is YYREEE (reference sequence). CDR3 size: 15 residues. DNA of the CDR3: TGTGCCAGCAGCTTGGCCGGGACAGGGAATGAAAAACTGTTTTTT. Amino acid sequence: CASSLAGTGNEKLFF.

The CDR3 loop reads CSATTTESGNTIYF. CDR3 sequence (DNA): TGCAGCGCCACGACGACAGAATCTGGAAACACCATATATTTT. J is TRBJ1-3 and V is TRBV29-1, with D possibly matching TRBD1 (5 bases). CDR3 length equals 14 residues. The V gene lost 7 bases and the J gene lost 1 base, with 14 bases spanning the gap. CDR1 is SQVTM and CDR2 is ANQGSEA in the germline V gene.

The table lists this clone with a count of one. The chain recombines TRBV2 with TRBJ1-1; TRBD1 matches 9 bases. The CDR3 is made up of 14 amino acids. Germline V gene sequence: CDR1 SNHLY, CDR2 FYNNEI. The junction had 7 bases not matched to a gene; V was cut back by 6 bases and J by 5 bases. CDR3 DNA: TGTGCCAGCAGCCTGACAGGGGGTACGACTGAAGCTTTCTTT. This gives the protein CASSLTGGTTEAFF. The whole variable domain, remainder taken from reference TRBV2 and TRBJ1-1, is EPEVTQTPSHQVTQMGQEVILRCVPISNHLYFYWYRQILGQKVEFLVSFYNNEISEKSEIFDDQFSVERPDGSNFTLKIRSTKLEDSAMYFCASSLTGGTTEAFFGQGTRLTVV.

This chain uses TRBV19 with TRBJ2-1; D is possibly TRBD1 (6 bases). This CDR3 comprises 15 residues. Looked up from germline, CDR1 is LNHDA and CDR2 is SQIVND (reference sequence). The ends were cut back, 3 bases at V and 9 bases at J, with 18 bases in the middle. CDR3 in DNA: TGTGCCAGTAGTATGTTAAGGGGGTCTGGCGGTGAGCAGTTCTTC. Protein: CASSMLRGSGGEQFF.

This rearrangement joins TRBV7-8 to TRBJ2-5, with 11 nucleotides matching TRBD2. Germline V gene sequence: CDR1 SGHVS, CDR2 FQNEAQ. The CDR3 loop spans 19 amino acids. V lost 1 base, J lost 5 bases, and 15 bases stayed unmatched. The chain's CDR3 is CASSLVQTSGGTGGETQYF. CDR3 DNA: TGTGCCAGCAGCTTAGTACAAACTAGCGGGGGCACAGGTGGGGAGACCCAGTACTTC.